The 16 T cell receptor beta chains listed next were all sequenced from one sample in a study of cytomegalovirus exposure and HLA in healthy donors. The PCR was carried out with 60 Vbeta primers and 13 Jbeta primers. TCRdb's table, derived via immunoSEQ multiplex PCR, lists solely in-frame clones and lacks some. The sample lists more than 95,000 clones; more than 9% were seen once. The specimen sequenced was PBMCs. Receptors originate from a woman between 18 and 29 years old in good health and CMV-seropositive.

There are a few counts of this clone. Written as DNA, the CDR3 is TGTGCCAGTAGTACCGGGACAGCCTCTGGGGCCAACGTCCTGACTTTC. Its protein product is CASSTGTASGANVLTF. The gene calls are TRBV19 and TRBJ2-6; 7 positions match TRBD1. CDR1 is LNHDA and CDR2 is SQIVND in the germline V gene (reference sequence). V lost 4 bases and J lost 0; bases outside the gene matches: 3. This CDR3 spans 16 amino acids.

The sample holds one count of this clone. The chain couples TRBV18 to TRBJ1-1; 9 positions agree with TRBD1. This CDR3 comprises 17 residues. Germline V lookup: CDR1 KGHSH, CDR2 LQKENI. V dropped 4 bases and J dropped 7; count of bases not matched to a gene: 16. CDR3 DNA sequence: TGTGCCAGCTCACAACCGGGACAGGGATCAGGGGGGAGTGAAGCTTTCTTT. Its translation is CASSQPGQGSGGSEAFF.

The CDR3 region has the DNA TGTGCCAGCAGCATCGGGTCCGCCTATGGCTACACCTTC. Translating gives CASSIGSAYGYTF. The rearrangement joins TRBV14 to TRBJ1-2; D gene ambiguous. Per the germline V gene, CDR1 is SGHDN and CDR2 is FVKESK. This CDR3 is built from 13 residues. Trimming took off 5 bases at V and 4 bases at J, with 11 bases between the two ends.

The rearrangement links TRBV10-3 to TRBJ2-2; 8 bases align to TRBD2. Losses at the gene ends were 6 bases for V and 8 bases for J; bases not matched to a gene: 14. Germline V lookup: CDR1 ENHRY, CDR2 SYGVKD. The length of the CDR3 is 16 residues. The CDR3 protein is CAIRSGEREITGELFF. The DNA of the CDR3 is TGTGCCATCAGGTCGGGGGAGCGGGAGATAACGGGGGAGCTGTTTTTT.

This clone was found a few times. The J gene is TRBJ1-2, the V gene TRBV9; D is undetermined. The CDR3 has 11 residues. Germline loops: CDR1 SGDLS, CDR2 YYNGEE. The V gene lost 6 bases and the J gene lost 7 bases, with 10 bases spanning the gap. The CDR3 spells CASMSVSGYTF. The CDR3 coding sequence is TGTGCCAGCATGTCTGTTTCTGGCTACACCTTC.

This clone has a handful of counts. The chain is built from TRBV28 and TRBJ1-4; tentatively, D is TRBD1 (5 bases). Looked up from germline, CDR1 is MDHEN and CDR2 is SYDVKM. Trimming shortened V by 2 bases and J by 2 bases, and 9 bases separated the two germline ends. The CDR3 has 15 residues. The CDR3 protein is CASSLQGSTNEKLFF. CDR3 nucleotide sequence: TGTGCCAGCAGTTTACAGGGTAGCACTAATGAAAAACTGTTTTTT. Full variable domain (rest looked up from reference TRBV28 and TRBJ1-4): DVKVTQSSRYLVKRTGEKVFLECVQDMDHENMFWYRQDPGLGLRLIYFSYDVKMKEKGDIPEGYSVSREKKERFSLILESASTNQTSMYLCASSLQGSTNEKLFFGSGTQLSVL.

This clone was counted between two and nine times. The J gene is TRBJ2-2, the V gene TRBV5-1; 13 positions match TRBD2. CDR1 and CDR2 from the germline V gene are SGHRS and YFSETQ. The CDR3 is 15 residues long. The trim removed 4 bases at V and 5 bases at J, leaving 2 bases unmatched. The CDR3 here is CASSKLAGGTGELFF. DNA of the CDR3: TGCGCCAGCAGCAAACTAGCGGGAGGGACCGGGGAGCTGTTTTTT.

This clone turned up a few times. V and J are TRBV18 and TRBJ1-5; 7 nucleotides line up with TRBD1. Trimming at V came to 6 bases and at J to 6 bases, leaving 8 bases not matched to a gene. Germline V gene sequence: CDR1 KGHSH, CDR2 LQKENI. The CDR3 loop spans 14 amino acids. CDR3 DNA: TGTGCCAGCTCCCCCGTACAGGGGACTCAGCCCCAGCATTTT. As protein: CASSPVQGTQPQHF.

This chain joins TRBV28 and TRBJ1-4; TRBD1 matches at 8 bases. The CDR3 is 15 residues long. V lost 5 bases and J lost 7; bases outside the gene matches: 9. Germline V gene lookup returns CDR1 MDHEN and CDR2 SYDVKM. CDR3 bases: TGTGCCAGCAGTCTGGGGGGGACAGGCCTTGAAAAACTGTTTTTT. This sequence encodes CASSLGGTGLEKLFF.

The V and J genes are TRBV28 and TRBJ1-4; tentative D call: TRBD1 (6 bases). The ends were cut back, 2 bases at V and 4 bases at J, with 11 bases in the middle. The germline CDR1 and CDR2 sequences are MDHEN and SYDVKM. The CDR3 has 15 amino acids. The CDR3 reads CASSLGQTFNEKLFF. The DNA for the CDR3 is TGTGCCAGCAGTTTAGGACAGACCTTTAATGAAAAACTGTTTTTT.

This clone was seen only a few times. The rearrangement joins TRBV30 to TRBJ2-7, with D possibly matching TRBD2 (6 bases). This CDR3 has 13 residues. Trimming removed 2 bases at V and 4 bases at J, with 12 bases between. Germline V gene lookup returns CDR1 GTSNPN and CDR2 SVGIG (reference sequence). For the CDR3, the DNA is TGTGCCTGGAGTAGAGGGGAGGTATACGAGCAGTACTTC. It codes for CAWSRGEVYEQYF. Full variable domain (missing parts from reference TRBV30 and TRBJ2-7): SQTIHQWPATLVQPVGSPLSLECTVEGTSNPNLYWYRQAAGRGLQLLFYSVGIGQISSEVPQNLSASRPQDRQFILSSKKLLLSDSGFYLCAWSRGEVYEQYFGPGTRLTVT.

The V call is TRBV11-2, the J call TRBJ1-4; a possible D gene is TRBD1 (5 bases). CDR1 and CDR2 from the germline V gene are SGHAT and FQNNGV. The germline V and J ends were trimmed by 3 bases and 4 bases, with 9 bases remaining between them. CDR3 size: 14 residues. The CDR3 coding sequence is TGTGCCAGCAGCTTGGGCGGGGGTAATGAAAAACTGTTTTTT. Translation: CASSLGGGNEKLFF.

This clone was counted between two and nine times. V gene TRBV6-5 combines with J gene TRBJ1-1; no reliable D call. Looked up from germline, CDR1 is MNHEY and CDR2 is SVGAGI. The CDR3 has 13 amino acids. V lost 6 bases and J lost 6, with 14 bases in between. This chain's CDR3 is CASSHLDIAEAFF. In nucleotides, the CDR3 is TGTGCCAGCAGCCATCTCGACATCGCTGAAGCTTTCTTT.

The chain is built from TRBV6-5 and TRBJ1-2; 7 positions agree with TRBD1. The V and J ends lost 5 bases and 4 bases, in that order; junction bases with no gene match: 1. This CDR3 comprises 12 residues. Germline V gene sequence: CDR1 MNHEY, CDR2 SVGAGI. The CDR3 loop reads CASSRDSYGYTF. The CDR3 DNA reads TGTGCCAGCAGTCGGGACAGCTATGGCTACACCTTC.

This clone was picked up a small number of times. This sequence joins TRBV5-1 and TRBJ1-1; D remains unclear. This CDR3 comprises 13 residues. Germline CDR1 and CDR2: SGHRS and YFSETQ. The V end was cut by 2 bases, the J end by 1 base, with 6 bases between. CDR3 residues: CASSFRGNTEAFF. The DNA of the CDR3 is TGCGCCAGCAGCTTCCGGGGGAACACTGAAGCTTTCTTT. Based on the CDR3 plus reference TRBV5-1 and TRBJ1-1, the full variable domain is KAGVTQTPRYLIKTRGQQVTLSCSPISGHRSVSWYQQTPGQGLQFLFEYFSETQRNKGNFPGRFSGRQFSNSRSEMNVSTLELGDSALYLCASSFRGNTEAFFGQGTRLTVV.

This clone was observed a few times. J is TRBJ1-2 and V is TRBV20-1, with D tentatively TRBD1 (5 bases). The CDR3 is 10 amino acids. Germline V gene sequence: CDR1 DFQATT, CDR2 SNEGSKA (reference sequence). The CDR3 nucleotides read TGCGCTGACGGGGGTCGGGGCTACACCTTC. This encodes CADGGRGYTF.